These 21 T cell receptor beta chains were all obtained from the same sample, sequenced in a study of shared clonotypes between healthy human individuals. The assay was immunoSEQ multiplex PCR, and TCRdb's table has in-frame clones only and misses some. The top ten clones hold approximately 0.4% of a sample with approximately 1.5 million clones, around 98.5% of them seen once. The material sequenced was naive CD4+ T cells sorted from blood. Specified subset: CD45RA+ positively selected. These receptors all stem from a man aged 30 to 39 in good health.

The genes are TRBV2 and TRBJ2-3; the D gene is possibly TRBD2 (6 bases). The ends were cut back, 4 bases at V and 1 base at J, with 9 bases in the middle. The CDR3 contains 14 residues. Per the germline V gene, CDR1 is SNHLY and CDR2 is FYNNEI. CDR3 amino acids: CASSGSSGTDTQYF. The CDR3 nucleotides are TGTGCCAGCAGTGGATCTAGCGGCACAGATACGCAGTATTTT. Combining the CDR3 with reference TRBV2 and TRBJ2-3 gives the whole variable domain EPEVTQTPSHQVTQMGQEVILRCVPISNHLYFYWYRQILGQKVEFLVSFYNNEISEKSEIFDDQFSVERPDGSNFTLKIRSTKLEDSAMYFCASSGSSGTDTQYFGPGTRLTVL.

J is TRBJ2-1 and V is TRBV4-3, with a possible D match to TRBD2 (6 bases). CDR1 and CDR2 (germline): LGHNA, YSLEER. V lost 0 bases to trimming and J lost 12 bases, with 21 bases between them. The CDR3 runs to 16 residues. The CDR3 nucleotides are TGCGCCAGCAGCCAAGACCCTGGCGGCAGCCCAGCGGGGCAGTTCTTC. Protein: CASSQDPGGSPAGQFF.

The J gene is TRBJ2-7, the V gene TRBV6-1, with TRBD1 identical over 8 bases. The ends lost 4 bases at V and 4 bases at J; junction bases unmatched: 6. Germline CDR1 MNHNS, CDR2 SASEGT. The CDR3 covers 14 residues. This CDR3 is CASSVLDREYEQYF. In nucleotides, the CDR3 is TGTGCCAGCAGTGTATTGGACAGGGAGTACGAGCAGTACTTC.

This chain links TRBV9 with TRBJ2-5; the D is unclear. V lost 3 bases and J lost 2, with 11 bases in between. The CDR3 has 14 amino acids. CDR1 is SGDLS and CDR2 is YYNGEE in the germline V gene. The CDR3 region is CASSESPLQETQYF. CDR3 sequence (DNA): TGTGCCAGCAGCGAGTCACCGCTGCAAGAGACCCAGTACTTC.

The table lists this clone with a count of one. The genes are TRBV19 and TRBJ2-7; D is uncertain. CDR3 length: 15 residues. Trimming stripped 6 bases from V and 0 bases from J, with 15 bases between. The V gene's germline CDR1 is LNHDA and CDR2 SQIVND (reference sequence). The CDR3: CASRGSERPSYEQYF. CDR3 DNA: TGTGCCAGTAGAGGGTCCGAAAGGCCCTCCTACGAGCAGTACTTC. Looking up the rest from reference TRBV19 and TRBJ2-7 gives the full variable domain: DGGITQSPKYLFRKEGQNVTLSCEQNLNHDAMYWYRQDPGQGLRLIYYSQIVNDFQKGDIAEGYSVSREKKESFPLTVTSAQKNPTAFYLCASRGSERPSYEQYFGPGTRLTVT.

The chain uses TRBV4-1 and TRBJ2-1; TRBD2 might be the D (5 bases). There are 17 residues in the CDR3. Germline values: CDR1 MGHRA, CDR2 YSYEKL. V dropped 0 bases and J dropped 3 bases, with 15 bases sitting between them. The CDR3 loop is CASSQEGREGFYNEQFF. CDR3 nucleotide sequence: TGCGCCAGCAGCCAAGAGGGTAGAGAGGGCTTCTACAATGAGCAGTTCTTC.

The rearrangement uses TRBV5-5 and TRBJ2-5, with TRBD2 matching over 13 bases. Germline V lookup: CDR1 SGHKS, CDR2 YYEKEE (reference sequence). This CDR3 spans 14 amino acids. The ends lost 5 bases at V and 5 bases at J; junction bases unmatched: 3. The CDR3 coding sequence is TGTGCCAGCAGACTAGCGGGAGGGCCCGAGACCCAGTACTTC. This translates into CASRLAGGPETQYF. The whole variable domain, filled in from reference TRBV5-5 and TRBJ2-5, reads DAGVTQSPTHLIKTRGQQVTLRCSPISGHKSVSWYQQVLGQGPQFIFQYYEKEERGRGNFPDRFSARQFPNYSSELNVNALLLGDSALYLCASRLAGGPETQYFGPGTRLLVL.

This clone was detected only once. The chain employs TRBV7-8 and TRBJ1-1, with D unclear. Germline CDR1 is SGHVS and CDR2 is FQNEAQ. The germline V and J ends were trimmed by 10 bases and 1 base, with 16 bases remaining between them. The CDR3 covers 14 residues. The chain's CDR3 is CATALKPWNTEAFF. CDR3 DNA: TGTGCCACCGCACTGAAACCATGGAACACTGAAGCTTTCTTT. Based on the CDR3 plus reference TRBV7-8 and TRBJ1-1, the full variable domain is GAGVSQSPRYKVAKRGQDVALRCDPISGHVSLFWYQQALGQGPEFLTYFQNEAQLDKSGLPSDRFFAERPEGSVSTLKIQRTQQEDSAVYLCATALKPWNTEAFFGQGTRLTVV.

The chain uses TRBV7-2 and TRBJ2-7; D is perhaps TRBD2 (6 bases). CDR1 is SGHTA and CDR2 is FQGNSA in the germline V gene. The CDR3 is made up of 15 amino acids. Trimming left V 1 base short and J 1 base short, with 11 bases between. CDR3 sequence reads: CASSLEAGPSYEQYF. CDR3 in DNA: TGTGCCAGCAGCTTAGAGGCGGGGCCGTCCTACGAGCAGTACTTC.

The chain has TRBV29-1 and TRBJ2-3, with 12 bases lining up with TRBD2. Germline loops: CDR1 SQVTM, CDR2 ANQGSEA. CDR3 size: 18 residues. V dropped 4 bases and J dropped 8; count of bases not matched to a gene: 19. The CDR3 sequence is CSVAGRLAGGRPEGTQYF. The CDR3 nucleotides read TGCAGCGTTGCCGGCCGGCTAGCGGGAGGGCGGCCCGAGGGTACGCAGTATTTT.

This clone was seen just once. The rearrangement joins TRBV30 to TRBJ1-5; D possibly corresponds to TRBD1 (5 bases). The germline V and J ends were trimmed by 1 base and 3 bases, with 7 bases remaining between them. Germline CDR1 and CDR2: GTSNPN and SVGIG (reference sequence). This CDR3 is 13 amino acids long. In nucleotides, the CDR3 is TGTGCCTGGAGTGCGGGGGTCAATCAGCCCCAGCATTTT. Encoded protein: CAWSAGVNQPQHF.

As to this clone: At the DNA level, this CDR3 is encoded by other sequences in the same sample as well. The rearrangement links TRBV5-1 to TRBJ2-1; no firm D call. V lost 0 bases and J 9 bases, leaving 4 bases between the germline ends. Germline assignment: CDR1 SGHRS and CDR2 YFSETQ. CDR3 length: 11 amino acids. The CDR3 is CASSLGSEQFF. As DNA, the CDR3 is TGCGCCAGCAGCTTGGGTAGTGAGCAGTTCTTC.

This chain uses TRBV21-1 with TRBJ2-7; the table gives TRBD1 as D, unverified against the DNA. TRBV21-1 is a known pseudogene. This CDR3 has 15 residues. In DNA, the CDR3 is TGTGCCAGCAGCAAACAGGCTTCTCTCTCCTACGAGCAGTACTTC. Its translation is CASSKQASLSYEQYF.

Details on this clone: The sample contains more than one DNA sequence encoding this CDR3. The gene calls are TRBV29-1 and TRBJ2-7; D gene uncertain. The ends were cut back, 4 bases at V and 0 bases at J, with 7 bases in the middle. This CDR3 is 12 amino acids long. CDR1 and CDR2 (germline): SQVTM, ANQGSEA. The chain's CDR3 is CSVGPGSYEQYF. The CDR3 DNA is TGCAGCGTTGGTCCCGGCTCCTACGAGCAGTACTTC.

J is TRBJ2-3 and V is TRBV5-1; D is unclear. Germline values: CDR1 SGHRS, CDR2 YFSETQ. Trimming cost V 5 bases and J 4 bases, with 8 bases left between them. The CDR3 spans 12 residues. The CDR3 DNA reads TGCGCCAGCAGTTATAATTCAGATACGCAGTATTTT. Translation gives CASSYNSDTQYF. Looking up the rest from reference TRBV5-1 and TRBJ2-3 gives the full variable domain: KAGVTQTPRYLIKTRGQQVTLSCSPISGHRSVSWYQQTPGQGLQFLFEYFSETQRNKGNFPGRFSGRQFSNSRSEMNVSTLELGDSALYLCASSYNSDTQYFGPGTRLTVL.

The table lists this clone with a count of one. The rearrangement links TRBV11-2 to TRBJ2-3; the match to TRBD2 covers 10 bases. Germline assignment: CDR1 SGHAT and CDR2 FQNNGV. The CDR3 is made up of 17 amino acids. The V gene end was trimmed by 2 bases and the J gene end by 7 bases; junction bases not matched to a gene: 12. This chain's CDR3 is CASSLMTSGLGGHTQYF. CDR3 DNA: TGTGCCAGCAGCTTAATGACTAGCGGGCTAGGGGGCCATACGCAGTATTTT.

The V and J genes are TRBV29-1 and TRBJ1-1, with TRBD1 matching over 7 bases. V lost 7 bases, J lost 4 bases, and 9 bases stayed unmatched. CDR1 and CDR2 (germline): SQVTM, ANQGSEA. The CDR3 contains 13 residues. In DNA, the CDR3 is TGCAGCGCCTCCGACAGGGCAGGCACTGAAGCTTTCTTT. It encodes CSASDRAGTEAFF. The entire variable domain, with the rest obtained from reference TRBV29-1 and TRBJ1-1, is as follows: SAVISQKPSRDICQRGTSLTIQCQVDSQVTMMFWYRQQPGQSLTLIATANQGSEATYESGFVIDKFPISRPNLTFSTLTVSNMSPEDSSIYLCSASDRAGTEAFFGQGTRLTVV.

This chain joins TRBV7-2 and TRBJ2-3, with TRBD2 identical over 9 bases. CDR3 length: 14 amino acids. V dropped 6 bases and J dropped 6; count of bases not matched to a gene: 7. Germline assignment: CDR1 SGHTA and CDR2 FQGNSA. The CDR3 region is CASRVAGAADTQYF. The CDR3, as DNA: TGTGCCAGCAGGGTAGCGGGAGCGGCTGATACGCAGTATTTT.

The chain employs TRBV9 and TRBJ2-7, with D uncertain. The CDR3 has 16 amino acids. CDR1 and CDR2 (germline): SGDLS, YYNGEE. V shed 0 bases and J shed 0 bases, with 13 bases lying between them. The CDR3 DNA reads TGTGCCAGCAGCGTAGGCCGGTTTCCATACTCCTACGAGCAGTACTTC. Protein sequence: CASSVGRFPYSYEQYF.

This clone has just one count. The CDR3 sequence is CASSYSSRSYEQYF. CDR3 nucleotides: TGTGCCAGCAGTTACTCGAGTCGGTCCTACGAGCAGTACTTC. J is TRBJ2-7 and V is TRBV6-6, with no clear D. V was clipped by 0 bases and J by 1 base, with 7 bases between them. Per the germline V gene, CDR1 is MNHNY and CDR2 is SVGAGI (reference sequence). There are 14 residues in the CDR3.

The rearrangement joins TRBV6-1 to TRBJ2-3, with D perhaps given as TRBD1 or TRBD2 (5 bases each). The germline CDR1 and CDR2 sequences are MNHNS and SASEGT. This CDR3 spans 15 amino acids. V was clipped by 6 bases and J by 1 base, with 14 bases between them. The CDR3 loop is CASSAGMGGTDTQYF. The DNA for the CDR3 is TGTGCCAGCAGCGCCGGGATGGGGGGCACAGATACGCAGTATTTT.